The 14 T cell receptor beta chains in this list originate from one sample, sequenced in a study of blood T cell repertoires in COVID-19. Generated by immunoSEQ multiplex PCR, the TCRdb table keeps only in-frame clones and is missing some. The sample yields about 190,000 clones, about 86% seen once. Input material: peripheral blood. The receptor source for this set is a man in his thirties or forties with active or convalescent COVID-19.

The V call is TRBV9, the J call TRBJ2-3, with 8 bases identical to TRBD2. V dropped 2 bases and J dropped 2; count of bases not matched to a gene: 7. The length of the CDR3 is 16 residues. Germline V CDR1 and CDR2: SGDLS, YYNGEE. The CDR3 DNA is TGTGCCAGCAGCGTCGACGGGGGGGCGGACACAGATACGCAGTATTTT. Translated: CASSVDGGADTDTQYF.

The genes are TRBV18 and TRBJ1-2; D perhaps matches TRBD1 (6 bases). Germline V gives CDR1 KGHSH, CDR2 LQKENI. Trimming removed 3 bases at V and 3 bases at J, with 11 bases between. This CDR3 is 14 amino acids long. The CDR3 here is CASSPGGADYGYTF. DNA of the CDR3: TGTGCCAGCTCACCCGGGGGGGCTGACTATGGCTACACCTTC.

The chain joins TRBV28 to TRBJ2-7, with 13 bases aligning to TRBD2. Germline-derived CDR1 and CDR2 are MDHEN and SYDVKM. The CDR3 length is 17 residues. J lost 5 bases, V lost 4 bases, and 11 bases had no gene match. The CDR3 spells CASSSAGLAGIWNEQYV. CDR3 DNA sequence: TGTGCCAGCAGTTCGGCGGGACTAGCGGGAATTTGGAACGAGCAGTACGTC.

CDR3 nucleotides: TGTGCCAGCAGTTTAGGGGACAGGGGGACCTACGAGCAGTACTTC. It codes for CASSLGDRGTYEQYF. The chain is built from TRBV27 and TRBJ2-7, with 11 nucleotides matching TRBD1. The V gene end was trimmed by 2 bases and the J gene end by 2 bases; junction bases not matched to a gene: 2. The germline V gene encodes CDR1 MNHEY and CDR2 SMNVEV (reference sequence). The CDR3 extends over 15 amino acids.

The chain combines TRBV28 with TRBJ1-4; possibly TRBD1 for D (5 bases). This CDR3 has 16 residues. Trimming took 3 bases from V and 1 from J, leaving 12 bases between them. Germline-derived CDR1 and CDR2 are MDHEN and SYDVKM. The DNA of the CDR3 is TGTGCCAGCAGTTTGGAAGGGGCTGGAACTAATGAAAAACTGTTTTTT. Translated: CASSLEGAGTNEKLFF. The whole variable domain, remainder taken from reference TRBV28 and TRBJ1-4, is DVKVTQSSRYLVKRTGEKVFLECVQDMDHENMFWYRQDPGLGLRLIYFSYDVKMKEKGDIPEGYSVSREKKERFSLILESASTNQTSMYLCASSLEGAGTNEKLFFGSGTQLSVL.

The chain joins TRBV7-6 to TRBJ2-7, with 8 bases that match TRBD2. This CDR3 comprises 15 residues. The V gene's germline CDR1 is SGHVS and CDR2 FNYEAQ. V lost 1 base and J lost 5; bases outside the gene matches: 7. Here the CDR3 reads CASSLVGGRNDEQYF. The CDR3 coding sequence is TGTGCCAGCAGCTTAGTGGGCGGGAGGAACGACGAGCAGTACTTC. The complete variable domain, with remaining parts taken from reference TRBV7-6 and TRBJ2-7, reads GAGVSQSPRYKVTKRGQDVALRCDPISGHVSLYWYRQALGQGPEFLTYFNYEAQQDKSGLPNDRFSAERPEGSISTLTIQRTEQRDSAMYRCASSLVGGRNDEQYFGPGTRLTVT.

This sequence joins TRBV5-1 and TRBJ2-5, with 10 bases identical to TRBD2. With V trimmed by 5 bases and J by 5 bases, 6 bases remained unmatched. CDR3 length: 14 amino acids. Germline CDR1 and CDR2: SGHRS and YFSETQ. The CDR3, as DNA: TGCGCCAGCAGGAGAGCGGGGGGGCCGGAGACCCAGTACTTC. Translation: CASRRAGGPETQYF.

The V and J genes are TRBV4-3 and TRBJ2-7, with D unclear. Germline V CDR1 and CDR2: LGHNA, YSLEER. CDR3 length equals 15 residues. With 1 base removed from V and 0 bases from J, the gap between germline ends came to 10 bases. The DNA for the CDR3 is TGCGCCAGCAGCCAAGGCCCGTCGGGCTCCTACGAGCAGTACTTC. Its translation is CASSQGPSGSYEQYF.

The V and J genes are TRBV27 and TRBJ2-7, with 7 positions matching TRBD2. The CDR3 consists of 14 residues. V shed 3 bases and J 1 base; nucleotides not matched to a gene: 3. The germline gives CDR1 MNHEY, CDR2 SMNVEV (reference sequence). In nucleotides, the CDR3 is TGTGCCAGCAGTTTGCGGGGGATTTCCTACGAGCAGTACTTC. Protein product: CASSLRGISYEQYF.

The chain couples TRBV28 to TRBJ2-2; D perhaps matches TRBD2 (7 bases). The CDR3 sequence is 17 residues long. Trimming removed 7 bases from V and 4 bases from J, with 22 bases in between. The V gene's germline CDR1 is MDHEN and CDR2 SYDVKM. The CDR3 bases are TGTGCCAGCACCCCGGGGGGCCTGCCGGCGAGCACCGGGGAGCTGTTTTTT. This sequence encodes CASTPGGLPASTGELFF.

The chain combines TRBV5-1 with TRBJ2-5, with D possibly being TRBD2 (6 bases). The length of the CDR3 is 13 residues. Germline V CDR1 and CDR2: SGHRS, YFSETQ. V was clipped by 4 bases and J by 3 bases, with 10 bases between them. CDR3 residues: CASSPGAEETQYF. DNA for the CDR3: TGCGCCAGCAGCCCGGGAGCGGAAGAGACCCAGTACTTC.

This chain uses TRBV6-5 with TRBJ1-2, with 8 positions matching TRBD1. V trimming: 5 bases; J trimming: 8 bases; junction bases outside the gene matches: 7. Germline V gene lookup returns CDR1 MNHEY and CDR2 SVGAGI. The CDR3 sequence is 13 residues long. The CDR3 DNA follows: TGTGCCAGCAGTAAGCAGGGGGCGCAGGGCTACACCTTC. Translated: CASSKQGAQGYTF.

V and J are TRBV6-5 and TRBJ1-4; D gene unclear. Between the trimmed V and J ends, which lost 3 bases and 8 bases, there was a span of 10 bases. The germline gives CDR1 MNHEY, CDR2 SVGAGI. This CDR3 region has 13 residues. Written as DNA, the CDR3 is TGTGCCAGCAGTTATCGGGGTGGAGAAAAACTGTTTTTT. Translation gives CASSYRGGEKLFF.

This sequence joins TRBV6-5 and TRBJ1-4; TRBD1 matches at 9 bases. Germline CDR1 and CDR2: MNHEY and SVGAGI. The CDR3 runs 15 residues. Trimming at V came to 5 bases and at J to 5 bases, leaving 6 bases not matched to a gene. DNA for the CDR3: TGTGCCAGCAGTCGAACAGGGGGCTTGAATGAAAAACTGTTTTTT. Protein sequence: CASSRTGGLNEKLFF.